This T cell receptor beta chain was documented in a study of blood T cell repertoires in COVID-19. Looking at the study overall: Some COVID-19 samples were acute and others convalescent; all came from the United States, Italy and Spain. In each case, the material was cDNA or gDNA derived from T cells, B-cell-depleted T cells, or PBMCs.

Authors' data handling: It was from reference gene primer amplification that nucleated cell counts were estimated. Clones were sequenced by immunoSEQ multiplex PCR, and TCRdb holds only the in-frame ones, with some missing. V, J and clone size reflect that table, while D and trimming were determined from the DNA. The sample holds roughly 200,000 clones, approximately 92% seen once. Clinical history reported by participants formed the basis on which cohorts were assigned. The germline CDR1 and CDR2 sequences are LNHDA and SQIVND (reference sequence). With V trimmed by 8 bases and J by 1 base, 7 bases remained unmatched. This CDR3 is built from 14 residues.

Sequencing was carried out using PBMCs or T cells enriched from blood (not recorded which). This sequence was found in a woman between 35 and 50 years old with acute COVID-19. J is TRBJ1-2 and V is TRBV19; 7 bases are shared with TRBD1. In DNA, the CDR3 is TGTGCCAGTGGCCCCGGGACAGATAACTATGGCTACACCTTC. It is translated as CASGPGTDNYGYTF.